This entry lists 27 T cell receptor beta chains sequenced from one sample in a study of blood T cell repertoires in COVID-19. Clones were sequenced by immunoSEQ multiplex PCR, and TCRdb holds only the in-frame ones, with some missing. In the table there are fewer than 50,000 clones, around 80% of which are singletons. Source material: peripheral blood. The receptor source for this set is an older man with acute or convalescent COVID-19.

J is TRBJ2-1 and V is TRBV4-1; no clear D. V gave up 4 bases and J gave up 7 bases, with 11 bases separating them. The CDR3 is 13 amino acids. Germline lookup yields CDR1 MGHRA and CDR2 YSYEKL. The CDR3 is CASSPNLGNEQFF. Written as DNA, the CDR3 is TGCGCCAGCAGCCCGAATCTAGGAAATGAGCAGTTCTTC.

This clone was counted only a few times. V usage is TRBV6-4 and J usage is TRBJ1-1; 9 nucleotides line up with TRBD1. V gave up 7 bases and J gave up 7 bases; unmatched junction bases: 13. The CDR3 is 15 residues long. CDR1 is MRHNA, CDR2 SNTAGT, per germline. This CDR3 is CASTQQGARVGEAFF. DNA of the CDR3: TGTGCCAGCACCCAACAGGGGGCGAGGGTTGGTGAAGCTTTCTTT.

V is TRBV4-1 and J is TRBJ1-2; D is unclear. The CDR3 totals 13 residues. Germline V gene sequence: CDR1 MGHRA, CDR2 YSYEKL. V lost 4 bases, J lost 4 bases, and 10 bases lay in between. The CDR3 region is CASSPLTIYGYTF. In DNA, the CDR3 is TGCGCCAGCAGCCCTTTGACAATCTATGGCTACACCTTC.

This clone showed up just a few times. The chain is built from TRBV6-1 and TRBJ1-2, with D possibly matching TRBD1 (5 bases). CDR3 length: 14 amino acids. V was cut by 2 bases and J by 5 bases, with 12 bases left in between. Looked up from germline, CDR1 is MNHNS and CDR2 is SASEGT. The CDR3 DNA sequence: TGTGCCAGCAGTGAATCAGGGTTCTGGTATGGCTACACCTTC. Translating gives CASSESGFWYGYTF.

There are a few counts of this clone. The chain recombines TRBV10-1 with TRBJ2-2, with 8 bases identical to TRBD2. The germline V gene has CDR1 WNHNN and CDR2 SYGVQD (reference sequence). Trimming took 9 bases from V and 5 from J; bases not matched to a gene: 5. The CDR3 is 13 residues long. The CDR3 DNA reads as TGCGCCAGGCCGGGGGGGCGAACCGGGGAGCTGTTTTTT. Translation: CARPGGRTGELFF.

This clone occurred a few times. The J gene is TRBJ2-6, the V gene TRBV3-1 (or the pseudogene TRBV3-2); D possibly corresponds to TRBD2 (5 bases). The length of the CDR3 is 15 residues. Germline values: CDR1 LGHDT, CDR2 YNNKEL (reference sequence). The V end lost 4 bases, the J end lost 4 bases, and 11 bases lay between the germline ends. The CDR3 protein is CASSPDLPGANVLTF. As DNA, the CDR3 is TGTGCCAGCAGCCCGGACTTACCCGGGGCCAACGTCCTGACTTTC.

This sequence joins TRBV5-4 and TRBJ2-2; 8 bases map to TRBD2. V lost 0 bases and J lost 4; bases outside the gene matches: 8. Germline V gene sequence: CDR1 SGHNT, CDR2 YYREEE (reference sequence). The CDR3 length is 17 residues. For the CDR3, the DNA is TGTGCCAGCAGCTTGGAGGGTCGGGGGGGCCGCACCGGGGAGCTGTTTTTT. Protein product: CASSLEGRGGRTGELFF.

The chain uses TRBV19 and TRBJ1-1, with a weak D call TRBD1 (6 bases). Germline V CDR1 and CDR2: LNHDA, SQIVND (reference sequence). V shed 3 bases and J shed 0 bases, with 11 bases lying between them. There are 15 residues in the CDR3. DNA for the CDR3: TGTGCCAGTAGTATTGGGGACATTTTGAACACTGAAGCTTTCTTT. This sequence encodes CASSIGDILNTEAFF.

The CDR3 loop reads CASSRRGLNTEAFF. The CDR3 coding sequence is TGTGCCAGCAGCCGTAGGGGTCTGAACACTGAAGCTTTCTTT. This chain uses TRBV27 with TRBJ1-1; D is possibly TRBD1 (5 bases). The germline V and J ends were trimmed by 6 bases and 0 bases, with 11 bases remaining between them. The CDR3 runs to 14 residues. The V gene's germline CDR1 is MNHEY and CDR2 SMNVEV (reference sequence).

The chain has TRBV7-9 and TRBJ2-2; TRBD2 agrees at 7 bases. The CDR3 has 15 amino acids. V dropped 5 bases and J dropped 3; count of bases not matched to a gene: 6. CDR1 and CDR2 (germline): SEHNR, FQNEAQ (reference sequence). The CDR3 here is CASSPKAGDTGELFF. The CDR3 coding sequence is TGTGCCAGCAGCCCCAAGGCGGGGGACACCGGGGAGCTGTTTTTT.

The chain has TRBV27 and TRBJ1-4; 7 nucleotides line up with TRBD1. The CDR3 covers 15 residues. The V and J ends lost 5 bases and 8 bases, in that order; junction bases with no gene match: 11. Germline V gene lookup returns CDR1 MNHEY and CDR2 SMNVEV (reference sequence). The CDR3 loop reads CASSTRTGIREKLFF. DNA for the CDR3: TGTGCCAGCAGTACCAGGACAGGCATTAGGGAAAAACTGTTTTTT.

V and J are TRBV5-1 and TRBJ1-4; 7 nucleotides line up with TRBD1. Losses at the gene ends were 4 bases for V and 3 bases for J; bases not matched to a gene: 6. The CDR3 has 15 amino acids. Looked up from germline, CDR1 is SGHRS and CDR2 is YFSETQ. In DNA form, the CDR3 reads TGCGCCAGCAGCGGGCAGGGACAGTCTAATGAAAAACTGTTTTTT. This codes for CASSGQGQSNEKLFF.

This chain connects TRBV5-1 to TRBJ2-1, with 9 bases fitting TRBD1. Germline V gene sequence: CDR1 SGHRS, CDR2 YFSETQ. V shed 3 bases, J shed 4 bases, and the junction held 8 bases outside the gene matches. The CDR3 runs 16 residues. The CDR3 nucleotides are TGCGCCAGCAGCTCAAATACCGGGACAGGGTACAATGAGCAGTTCTTC. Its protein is CASSSNTGTGYNEQFF.

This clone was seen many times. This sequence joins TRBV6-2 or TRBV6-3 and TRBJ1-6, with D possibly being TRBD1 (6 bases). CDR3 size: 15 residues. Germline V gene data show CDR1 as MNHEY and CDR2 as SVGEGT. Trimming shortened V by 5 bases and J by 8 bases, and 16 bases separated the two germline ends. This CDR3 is CASSRRQAADSPLHF. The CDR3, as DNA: TGTGCCAGCAGTCGTCGACAGGCGGCGGATTCACCCCTCCACTTT.

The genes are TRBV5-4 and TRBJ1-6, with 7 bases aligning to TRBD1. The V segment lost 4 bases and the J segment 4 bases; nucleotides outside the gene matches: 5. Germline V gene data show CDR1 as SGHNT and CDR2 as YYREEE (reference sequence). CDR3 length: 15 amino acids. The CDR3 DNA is TGTGCCAGCAGCCGATCGACAGGGTATAATTCACCCCTCCACTTT. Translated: CASSRSTGYNSPLHF. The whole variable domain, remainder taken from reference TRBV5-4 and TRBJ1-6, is ETGVTQSPTHLIKTRGQQVTLRCSSQSGHNTVSWYQQALGQGPQFIFQYYREEENGRGNFPPRFSGLQFPNYSSELNVNALELDDSALYLCASSRSTGYNSPLHFGNGTRLTVT.

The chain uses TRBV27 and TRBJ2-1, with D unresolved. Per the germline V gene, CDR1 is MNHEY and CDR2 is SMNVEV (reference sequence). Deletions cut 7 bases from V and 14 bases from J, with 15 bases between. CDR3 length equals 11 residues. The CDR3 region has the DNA TGTGCCAGCAAGAACCTGGCGGCGGAGTTCTTC. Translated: CASKNLAAEFF.

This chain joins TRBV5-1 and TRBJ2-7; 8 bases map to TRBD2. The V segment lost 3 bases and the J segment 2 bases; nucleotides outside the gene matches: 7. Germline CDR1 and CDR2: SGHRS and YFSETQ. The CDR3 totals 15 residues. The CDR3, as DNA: TGCGCCAGCAGCTCGATAGCGGGGAGGACCTACGAGCAGTACTTC. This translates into CASSSIAGRTYEQYF.

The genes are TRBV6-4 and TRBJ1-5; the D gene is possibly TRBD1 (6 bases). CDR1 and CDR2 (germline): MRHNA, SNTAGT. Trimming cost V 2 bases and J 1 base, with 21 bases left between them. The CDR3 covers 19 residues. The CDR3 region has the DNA TGTGCCAGCAGTGACGGAGAGAATGGGGGCGTGGAGAGCAATCAGCCCCAGCATTTT. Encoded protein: CASSDGENGGVESNQPQHF.

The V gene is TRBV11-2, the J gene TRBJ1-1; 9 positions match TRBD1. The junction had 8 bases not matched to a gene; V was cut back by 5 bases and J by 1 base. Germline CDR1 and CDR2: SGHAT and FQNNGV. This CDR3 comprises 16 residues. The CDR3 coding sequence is TGTGCCAGCAGCGCGAGACCGGGACAGGGGAACACTGAAGCTTTCTTT. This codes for CASSARPGQGNTEAFF.

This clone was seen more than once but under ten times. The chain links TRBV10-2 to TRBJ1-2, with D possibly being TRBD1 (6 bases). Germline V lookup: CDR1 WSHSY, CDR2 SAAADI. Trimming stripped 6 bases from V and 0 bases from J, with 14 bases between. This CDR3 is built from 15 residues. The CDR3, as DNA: TGCGCCAGCAGCGCAACAGGGACCTCTAACTATGGCTACACCTTC. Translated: CASSATGTSNYGYTF.

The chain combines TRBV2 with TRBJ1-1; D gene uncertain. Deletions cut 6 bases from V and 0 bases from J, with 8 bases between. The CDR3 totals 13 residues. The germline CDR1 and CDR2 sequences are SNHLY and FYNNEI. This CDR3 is CASRPEMNTEAFF. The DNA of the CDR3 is TGTGCCAGCAGACCGGAGATGAACACTGAAGCTTTCTTT.

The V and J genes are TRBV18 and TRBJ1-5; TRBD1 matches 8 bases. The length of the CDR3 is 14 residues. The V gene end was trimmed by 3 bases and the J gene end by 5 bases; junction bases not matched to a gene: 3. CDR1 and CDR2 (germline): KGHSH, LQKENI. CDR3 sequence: CASSPDRGDQPQHF. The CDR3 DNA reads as TGTGCCAGCTCACCTGACAGGGGAGATCAGCCCCAGCATTTT. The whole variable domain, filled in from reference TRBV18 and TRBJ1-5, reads NAGVMQNPRHLVRRRGQEARLRCSPMKGHSHVYWYRQLPEEGLKFMVYLQKENIIDESGMPKERFSAEFPKEGPSILRIQQVVRGDSAAYFCASSPDRGDQPQHFGDGTRLSIL.

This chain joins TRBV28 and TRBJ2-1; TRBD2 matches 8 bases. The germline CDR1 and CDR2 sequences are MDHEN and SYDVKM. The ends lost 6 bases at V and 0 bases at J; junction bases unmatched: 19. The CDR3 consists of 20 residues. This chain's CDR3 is CASSSRSGLAGLFSYNEQFF. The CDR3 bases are TGTGCCAGCAGCTCTAGGTCAGGTCTAGCGGGTCTCTTCTCCTACAATGAGCAGTTCTTC.

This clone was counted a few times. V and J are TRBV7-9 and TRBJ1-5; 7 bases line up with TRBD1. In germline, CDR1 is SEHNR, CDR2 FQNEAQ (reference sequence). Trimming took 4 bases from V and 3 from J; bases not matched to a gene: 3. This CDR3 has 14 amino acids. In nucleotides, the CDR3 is TGTGCCAGCAGCTACGGGACAGACAATCAGCCCCAGCATTTT. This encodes CASSYGTDNQPQHF.

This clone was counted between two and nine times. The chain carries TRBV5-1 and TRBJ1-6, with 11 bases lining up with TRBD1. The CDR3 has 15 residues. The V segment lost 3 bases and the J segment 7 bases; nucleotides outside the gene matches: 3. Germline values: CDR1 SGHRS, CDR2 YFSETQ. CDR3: CASSYGQGANSPLHF. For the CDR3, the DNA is TGCGCCAGCAGCTATGGACAGGGGGCCAATTCACCCCTCCACTTT.

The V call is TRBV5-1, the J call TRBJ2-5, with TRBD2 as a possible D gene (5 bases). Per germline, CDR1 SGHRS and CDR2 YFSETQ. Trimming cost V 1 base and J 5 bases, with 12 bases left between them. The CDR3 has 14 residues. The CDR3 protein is CASSLRPGGETQYF. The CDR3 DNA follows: TGCGCCAGCAGCTTGAGACCGGGCGGGGAGACCCAGTACTTC. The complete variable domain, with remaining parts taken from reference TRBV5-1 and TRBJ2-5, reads KAGVTQTPRYLIKTRGQQVTLSCSPISGHRSVSWYQQTPGQGLQFLFEYFSETQRNKGNFPGRFSGRQFSNSRSEMNVSTLELGDSALYLCASSLRPGGETQYFGPGTRLLVL.

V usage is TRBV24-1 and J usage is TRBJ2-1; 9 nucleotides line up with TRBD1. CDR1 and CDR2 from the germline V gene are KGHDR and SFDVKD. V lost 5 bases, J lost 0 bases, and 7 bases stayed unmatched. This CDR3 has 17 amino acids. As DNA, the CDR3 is TGTGCCACCAGTGCTTCCCCGGGACAGGGCTCCTACAATGAGCAGTTCTTC. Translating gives CATSASPGQGSYNEQFF.